These 10 T cell receptor beta chains were all obtained from the same sample, sequenced in a study of T-cell reconstitution after alpha-beta-depleted transplantation in children. For TCRbeta, the library was prepared with unique molecular identifiers. TCRdb re-derived calls from the PCR reads in MiXCR, one entry per CDR3 protein. The sample carries 500,000 to 650,000 distinct CDR3 sequences, over 10% recorded once. The sequences come from PBMCs, mostly from graft donor cells, collected 180 days after TCRalphabeta/CD19-depleted stem cell transplant. All receptors derive from a female patient between 2 and 15 years old who had a stem cell transplant for aplastic anemia, so the T cells may come from the graft donor.

Only a few counts were recorded for this clonotype. This sequence joins TRBV7-9 and TRBJ1-5; possible D gene TRBD1, 6 bases. The germline V gene encodes CDR1 SEHNR and CDR2 FQNEAQ (reference sequence). Deletions cut 5 bases from V and 6 bases from J, with 11 bases between. The CDR3 consists of 13 residues. The CDR3 protein is CASSPGQGQPQHF. In nucleotides, the CDR3 is TGTGCCAGCAGCCCGGGACAAGGTCAGCCCCAGCATTTT.

There are many counts of this clonotype. The chain recombines TRBV4-3 with TRBJ2-1; 7 bases line up with TRBD2. V trimming: 2 bases; J trimming: 7 bases; junction bases outside the gene matches: 11. Germline loops: CDR1 LGHNA, CDR2 YSLEER. The CDR3 runs 16 residues. The CDR3 loop is CASSQRSASGGNEQFF. DNA for the CDR3: TGCGCCAGCAGCCAAAGGTCCGCTAGCGGAGGGAATGAGCAGTTCTTC.

Ten or more counts support this clonotype. The V and J genes are TRBV6-5 and TRBJ2-2; D perhaps matches TRBD2 (6 bases). V lost 0 bases to trimming and J lost 0 bases, with 8 bases between them. The CDR3 extends over 16 amino acids. The V gene's germline CDR1 is MNHEY and CDR2 SVGAGI. Here the CDR3 reads CASSYSGRTNTGELFF. The CDR3 region has the DNA TGTGCCAGCAGTTACTCGGGGAGGACGAACACCGGGGAGCTGTTTTTT.

This clonotype showed up just a few times. CDR3 coding DNA: TGTGCCAGCAGTTTAGGTCGAGTAAACACCATATATTTT. Residues: CASSLGRVNTIYF. The rearrangement joins TRBV28 to TRBJ1-3; no firm D call. Germline V gene sequence: CDR1 MDHEN, CDR2 SYDVKM. V lost 2 bases and J 6 bases, leaving 8 bases between the germline ends. CDR3 length: 13 residues.

This chain joins TRBV24-1 and TRBJ2-5, with D unclear. The CDR3 has 11 residues. Germline V gene lookup returns CDR1 KGHDR and CDR2 SFDVKD. V lost 3 bases and J 6 bases, leaving 4 bases between the germline ends. CDR3 coding DNA: TGTGCCACCAGTGATCTAAAGACCCAGTACTTC. Translating it yields CATSDLKTQYF.

This clonotype was counted at least ten times. This sequence joins TRBV28 and TRBJ2-1; 11 bases align to TRBD2. Looked up from germline, CDR1 is MDHEN and CDR2 is SYDVKM. The CDR3 length is 14 residues. V shed 8 bases and J 4 bases; nucleotides not matched to a gene: 4. CDR3 loop: CASAGTSGYNEQFF. CDR3 DNA sequence: TGTGCCAGCGCCGGGACTAGCGGATACAATGAGCAGTTCTTC.

CDR3 sequence reads: CASSIILRGQGEFSRTGELFF. CDR3 bases: TGTGCCAGTAGTATAATTCTTAGGGGACAGGGGGAGTTTTCGAGGACCGGGGAGCTGTTTTTT. The J gene is TRBJ2-2, the V gene TRBV19; TRBD1 matches 11 bases. CDR1 and CDR2 (germline): LNHDA, SQIVND (reference sequence). Trimming took 2 bases from V and 5 from J; bases not matched to a gene: 19. The CDR3 extends over 21 amino acids.

This clonotype has more than one count but fewer than ten. The chain employs TRBV12-3 or TRBV12-4 and TRBJ1-4; perhaps TRBD1 as D (6 bases). V was shortened by 6 bases and J by 5 bases, with 10 bases between the two germline ends. CDR3 length: 13 amino acids. The CDR3 sequence: CASRGGGNEKLFF. The CDR3, as DNA: TGTGCCAGCAGGGGGGGGGGCAATGAAAAACTGTTTTTT.

V gene TRBV28 combines with J gene TRBJ2-2; the D gene is possibly TRBD1 (6 bases). The CDR3 spans 16 residues. The V gene's germline CDR1 is MDHEN and CDR2 SYDVKM. V dropped 1 base and J dropped 3 bases, with 12 bases sitting between them. The CDR3 nucleotides are TGTGCCAGCAGTTTATTTTTACAGGGCCACACCGGGGAGCTGTTTTTT. Amino acid sequence: CASSLFLQGHTGELFF.

This clonotype was detected only a few times. V usage is TRBV3-1 and J usage is TRBJ2-2, with D tentatively TRBD2 (5 bases). The germline gives CDR1 LGHDT, CDR2 YNNKEL (reference sequence). The V and J ends lost 6 bases and 8 bases respectively, with 7 bases between them. The CDR3 contains 11 residues. The chain's CDR3 is CASRRGGELFF. The CDR3 DNA sequence: TGTGCCAGCAGGCGAGGGGGGGAGCTGTTTTTT.